A selection of T cell receptor beta chains follows, all from one sample in a study of technical replicates of blood from several donors. Clones were sequenced by immunoSEQ multiplex PCR, and TCRdb holds only the in-frame ones, with some missing. The repertoire has 60,000 to 80,000 clones, around 91% of them found once; the top ten carry about 0.4%. Sequencing was done on a sample of T cells isolated from PBMCs. The origin of the receptors is a human donor in good health. The CDR3 runs from the conserved cysteine through the conserved F or W. D genes are given only for firm matches. A clone size is listed for some rows: how often the clone was seen (once, few, many), or a class if it is expanded.

V gene: TRBV5-4; D gene: -; J gene: TRBJ2-5; clone size: -; CDR3 DNA: TGTGCCAGCAGCTTGGCGGCAGGGGCCCCGTACCAAGAGACCCAGTACTTC; CDR3 protein: CASSLAAGAPYQETQYF
V gene: TRBV14; D gene: -; J gene: TRBJ2-1; clone size: once; CDR3 DNA: TGTGCCAGCAGCCAAGGAGGTAACCCCTACAATGAGCAGTTCTTC; CDR3 protein: CASSQGGNPYNEQFF
V gene: TRBV5-1; D gene: -; J gene: TRBJ2-7; clone size: -; CDR3 DNA: TGCGCCAGCTCGGCGGCGGAGTTCGAGCAGTACTTC; CDR3 protein: CASSAAEFEQYF
V gene: TRBV28; D gene: -; J gene: TRBJ2-5; clone size: once; CDR3 DNA: TGTGCCAGCAGTTTCTATGGGGAGGACCAAGAGACCCAGTACTTC; CDR3 protein: CASSFYGEDQETQYF
V gene: TRBV28; D gene: TRBD1; J gene: TRBJ1-2; clone size: -; CDR3 DNA: TGTGCCAGCAGACACTCACAGGGGGCTACACCCTATGGCTACACCTTC; CDR3 protein: CASRHSQGATPYGYTF
V gene: TRBV28; D gene: TRBD1; J gene: TRBJ2-7; clone size: few; CDR3 DNA: TGTGCCAGCAGTTTACCGGGGACAGGGGGCTACGAGCAGTACTTC; CDR3 protein: CASSLPGTGGYEQYF
V gene: TRBV7-2; D gene: TRBD2; J gene: TRBJ2-7; clone size: -; CDR3 DNA: TGTGCCAGCACCGAACTAGCGGGAGGGCCGGTCGAGCAGTACTTC; CDR3 protein: CASTELAGGPVEQYF
V gene: TRBV4-3; D gene: TRBD1; J gene: TRBJ1-3; clone size: -; CDR3 DNA: TGCGCCAGCAGCCAAGTGCAGGGGGCGGAAGGAAACACCATATATTTT; CDR3 protein: CASSQVQGAEGNTIYF
V gene: TRBV7-3; D gene: -; J gene: TRBJ2-3; clone size: -; CDR3 DNA: TGTGCCAGCACCCGGCTTGGCGGAATTCTCACAGATACGCAGTATTTT; CDR3 protein: CASTRLGGILTDTQYF
V gene: TRBV6-1; D gene: TRBD2; J gene: TRBJ2-5; clone size: -; CDR3 DNA: TGTGCCAGCAGTGAAGGACGGGAGGTAGAGACCCAGTACTTC; CDR3 protein: CASSEGREVETQYF
V gene: TRBV28; D gene: -; J gene: TRBJ1-5; clone size: -; CDR3 DNA: TGTGCCAGCAGTTTATTATCGGGGATGGGGCAGCCCCAGCATTTT; CDR3 protein: CASSLLSGMGQPQHF
V gene: TRBV19; D gene: -; J gene: TRBJ1-4; clone size: -; CDR3 DNA: TGTGCCAGTAGTGGAGGTCGGGCTAATGAAAAACTGTTTTTT; CDR3 protein: CASSGGRANEKLFF
V gene: TRBV6-1; D gene: TRBD1; J gene: TRBJ1-2; clone size: -; CDR3 DNA: TGTGCCAGCAGCCAGGGACAGGGTACGAGCTACACCTTC; CDR3 protein: CASSQGQGTSYTF
V gene: TRBV4-1; D gene: TRBD2; J gene: TRBJ2-3; clone size: -; CDR3 DNA: TGCGCCAGCAGCCTAGAAGGCGGGAGGGTCACAGATACGCAGTATTTT; CDR3 protein: CASSLEGGRVTDTQYF